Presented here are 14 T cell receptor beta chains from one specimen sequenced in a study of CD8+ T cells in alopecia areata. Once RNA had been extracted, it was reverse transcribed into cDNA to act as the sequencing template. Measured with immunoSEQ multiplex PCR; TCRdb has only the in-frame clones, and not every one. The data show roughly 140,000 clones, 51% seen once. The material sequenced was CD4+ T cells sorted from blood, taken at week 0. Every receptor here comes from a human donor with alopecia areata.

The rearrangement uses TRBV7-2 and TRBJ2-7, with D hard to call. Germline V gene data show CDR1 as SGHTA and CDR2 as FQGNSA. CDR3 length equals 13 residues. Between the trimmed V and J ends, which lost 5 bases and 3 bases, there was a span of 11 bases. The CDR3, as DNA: TGTGCCAGCAGCATTTCTCCCCTCTACGAGCAGTACTTC. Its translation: CASSISPLYEQYF.

CDR3 in DNA: TGCAGCGCTACTTCGAACACTGAAGCTTTCTTT. This sequence encodes CSATSNTEAFF. The rearrangement uses TRBV29-1 and TRBJ1-1; D is unclear. V was shortened by 7 bases and J by 1 base, with 7 bases between the two germline ends. The CDR3 is 11 amino acids. CDR1 and CDR2 (germline): SQVTM, ANQGSEA.

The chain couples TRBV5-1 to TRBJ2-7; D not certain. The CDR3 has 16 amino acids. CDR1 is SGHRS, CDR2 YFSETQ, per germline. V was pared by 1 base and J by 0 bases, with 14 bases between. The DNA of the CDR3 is TGCGCCAGCAGCTTGAGTTTGCAGGCGAGCTCCTACGAGCAGTACTTC. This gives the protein CASSLSLQASSYEQYF.

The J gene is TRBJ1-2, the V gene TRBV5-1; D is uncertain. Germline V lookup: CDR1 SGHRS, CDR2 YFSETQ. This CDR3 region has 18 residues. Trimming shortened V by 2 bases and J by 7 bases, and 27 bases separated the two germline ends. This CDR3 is CASSLQSASHLYKSGYTF. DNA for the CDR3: TGCGCCAGCAGCTTACAATCCGCCTCCCACCTATACAAGAGTGGCTACACCTTC.

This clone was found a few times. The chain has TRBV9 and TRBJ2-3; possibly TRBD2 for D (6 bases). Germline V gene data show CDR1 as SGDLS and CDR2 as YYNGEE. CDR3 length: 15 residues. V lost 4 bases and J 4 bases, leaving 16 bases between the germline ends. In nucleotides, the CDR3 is TGTGCCAGCAGCAGATTTGGCGGGAATGCAGATACGCAGTATTTT. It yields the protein CASSRFGGNADTQYF.

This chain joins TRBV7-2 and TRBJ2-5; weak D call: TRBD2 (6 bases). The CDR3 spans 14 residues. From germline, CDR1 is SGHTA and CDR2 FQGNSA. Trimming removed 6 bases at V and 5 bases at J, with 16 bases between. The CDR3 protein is CASSSPGGVETQYF. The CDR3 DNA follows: TGTGCCAGCAGTAGTCCGGGCGGGGTGGAGACCCAGTACTTC.

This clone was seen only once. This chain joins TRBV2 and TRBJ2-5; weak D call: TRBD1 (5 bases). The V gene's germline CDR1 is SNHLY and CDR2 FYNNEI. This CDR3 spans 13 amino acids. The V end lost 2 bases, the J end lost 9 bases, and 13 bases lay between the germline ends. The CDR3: CASSESREGAQYF. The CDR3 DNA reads TGTGCCAGCAGTGAATCCAGGGAAGGGGCCCAGTACTTC.

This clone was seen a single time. For the CDR3, the DNA is TGTGCCATCGGGGGTCCTCCCGGGGGACAAGAAAAACGGGACGAGCAGTACTTC. The encoded protein is CAIGGPPGGQEKRDEQYF. This sequence joins TRBV10-3 and TRBJ2-7, with D perhaps being TRBD1 or TRBD2 (6 bases each). CDR1 and CDR2 (germline): ENHRY, SYGVKD. V was shortened by 8 bases and J by 5 bases, with 31 bases between the two germline ends. This CDR3 has 18 residues.

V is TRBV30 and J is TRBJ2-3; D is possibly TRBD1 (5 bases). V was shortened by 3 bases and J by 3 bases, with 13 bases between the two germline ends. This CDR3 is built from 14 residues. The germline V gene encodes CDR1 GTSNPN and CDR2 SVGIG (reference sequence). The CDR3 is CAWRRVSGTDTQYF. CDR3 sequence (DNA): TGTGCCTGGAGGAGAGTCTCAGGGACAGATACGCAGTATTTT.

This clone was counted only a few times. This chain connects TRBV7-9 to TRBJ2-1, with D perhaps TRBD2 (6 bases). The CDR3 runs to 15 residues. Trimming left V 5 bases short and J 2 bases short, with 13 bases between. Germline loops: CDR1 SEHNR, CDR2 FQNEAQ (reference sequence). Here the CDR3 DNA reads TGTGCCAGCAGCCCGGCGGGGACCACCTACAATGAGCAGTTCTTC. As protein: CASSPAGTTYNEQFF.

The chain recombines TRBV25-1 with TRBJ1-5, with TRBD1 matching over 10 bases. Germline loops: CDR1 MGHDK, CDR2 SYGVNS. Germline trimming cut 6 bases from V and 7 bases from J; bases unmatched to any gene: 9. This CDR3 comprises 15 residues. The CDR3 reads CASSPRDRGGQPQHF. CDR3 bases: TGTGCCAGCAGCCCCCGGGACAGGGGAGGGCAGCCCCAGCATTTT.

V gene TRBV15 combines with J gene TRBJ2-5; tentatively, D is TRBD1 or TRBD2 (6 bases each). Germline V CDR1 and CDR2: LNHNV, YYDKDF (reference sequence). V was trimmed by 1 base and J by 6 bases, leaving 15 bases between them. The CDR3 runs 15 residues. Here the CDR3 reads CATSRVWGAKQTQYF. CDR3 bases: TGTGCCACCAGCAGAGTTTGGGGGGCTAAGCAGACCCAGTACTTC.

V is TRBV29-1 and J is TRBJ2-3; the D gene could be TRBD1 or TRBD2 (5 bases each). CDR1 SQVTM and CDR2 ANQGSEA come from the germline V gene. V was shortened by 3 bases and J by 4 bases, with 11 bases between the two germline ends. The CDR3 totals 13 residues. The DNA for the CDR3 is TGCAGCGTTGAGGGACCGAGCGCAGATACGCAGTATTTT. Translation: CSVEGPSADTQYF.

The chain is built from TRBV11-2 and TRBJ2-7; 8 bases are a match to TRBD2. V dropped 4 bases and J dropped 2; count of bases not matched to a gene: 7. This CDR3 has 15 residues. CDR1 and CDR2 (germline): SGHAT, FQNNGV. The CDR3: CASSSGLAGTYEQYF. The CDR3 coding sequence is TGTGCCAGCAGCTCCGGACTAGCAGGAACCTACGAGCAGTACTTC.